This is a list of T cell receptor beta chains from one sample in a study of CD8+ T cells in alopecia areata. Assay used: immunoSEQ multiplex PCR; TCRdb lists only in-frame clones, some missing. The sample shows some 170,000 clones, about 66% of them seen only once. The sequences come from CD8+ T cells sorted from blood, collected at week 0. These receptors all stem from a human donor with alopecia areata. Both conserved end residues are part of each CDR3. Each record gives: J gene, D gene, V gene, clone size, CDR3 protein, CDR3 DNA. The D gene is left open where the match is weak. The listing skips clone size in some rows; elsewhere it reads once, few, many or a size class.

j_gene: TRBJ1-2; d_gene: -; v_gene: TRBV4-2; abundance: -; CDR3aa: CASSEQGTVGYTF; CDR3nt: TGTGCCAGCAGCGAACAGGGAACGGTTGGCTACACCTTC
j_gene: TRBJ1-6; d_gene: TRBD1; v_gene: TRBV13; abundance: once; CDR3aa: CASSTGQGDSPLHF; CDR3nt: TGTGCCAGCAGCACGGGACAGGGGGATTCACCCCTCCACTTT
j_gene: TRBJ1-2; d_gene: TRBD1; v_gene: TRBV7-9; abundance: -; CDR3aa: CASSFNRGANYGYTF; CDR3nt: TGTGCCAGCAGCTTCAACAGGGGCGCCAACTATGGCTACACCTTC
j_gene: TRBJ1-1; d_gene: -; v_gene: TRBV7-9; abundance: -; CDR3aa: CASSQQNTEAFF; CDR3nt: TGTGCCAGCAGCCAACAGAACACTGAAGCTTTCTTT
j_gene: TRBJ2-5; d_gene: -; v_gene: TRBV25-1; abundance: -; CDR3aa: CASSESLRGYQETQYF; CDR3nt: TGTGCCAGCAGTGAGTCCCTCAGGGGCTACCAAGAGACCCAGTACTTC
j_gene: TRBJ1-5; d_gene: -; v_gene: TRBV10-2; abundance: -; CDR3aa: CASRRDGNQPQHF; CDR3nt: TGCGCCAGCAGACGGGACGGGAATCAGCCCCAGCATTTT
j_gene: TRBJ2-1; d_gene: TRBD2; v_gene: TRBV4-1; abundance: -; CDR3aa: CASSQSLADNEQFF; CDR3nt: TGCGCCAGCAGCCAGTCACTAGCGGACAATGAGCAGTTCTTC
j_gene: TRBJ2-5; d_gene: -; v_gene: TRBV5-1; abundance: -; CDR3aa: CASSSNRGRQETQYF; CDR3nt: TGCGCCAGCAGCTCCAACCGGGGTCGGCAAGAGACCCAGTACTTC
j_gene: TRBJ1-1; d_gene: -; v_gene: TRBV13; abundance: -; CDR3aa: CATSLGDRTEAFF; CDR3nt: TGTGCCACCTCCCTAGGGGATAGGACTGAAGCTTTCTTT
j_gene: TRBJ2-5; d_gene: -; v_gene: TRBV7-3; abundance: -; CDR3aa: CASSSPRETQYF; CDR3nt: TGTGCCAGCAGCTCCCCGCGAGAGACCCAGTACTTC
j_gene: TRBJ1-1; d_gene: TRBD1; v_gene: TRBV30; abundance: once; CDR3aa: CAYGQGLGNTEAFF; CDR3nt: TGTGCCTACGGACAGGGTTTGGGAAACACTGAAGCTTTCTTT
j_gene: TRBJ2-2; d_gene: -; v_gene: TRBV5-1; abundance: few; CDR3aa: CASSFAGAGELFF; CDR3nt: TGCGCCAGCAGCTTCGCAGGGGCCGGGGAGCTGTTTTTT
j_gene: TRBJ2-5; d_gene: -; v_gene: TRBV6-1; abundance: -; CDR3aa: CASSEGLAVQETQYF; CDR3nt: TGTGCCAGCAGTGAAGGATTAGCGGTCCAAGAGACCCAGTACTTC
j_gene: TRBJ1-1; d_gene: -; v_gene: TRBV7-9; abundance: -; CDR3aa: CASSVRDYSREAFF; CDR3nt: TGTGCCAGCAGCGTCCGAGACTACTCTCGTGAAGCTTTCTTT
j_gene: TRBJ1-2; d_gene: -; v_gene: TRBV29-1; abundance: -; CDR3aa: CSVESRAHGYTF; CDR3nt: TGCAGCGTTGAAAGCAGGGCCCATGGCTACACCTTC
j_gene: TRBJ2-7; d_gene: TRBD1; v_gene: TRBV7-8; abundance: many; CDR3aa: CASSLDRFGYEQYF; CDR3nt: TGTGCCAGCAGCTTGGACAGGTTTGGTTACGAGCAGTACTTC
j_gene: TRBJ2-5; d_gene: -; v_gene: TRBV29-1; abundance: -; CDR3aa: CSVERARGYQETQYF; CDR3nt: TGCAGCGTTGAAAGGGCCAGGGGATACCAAGAGACCCAGTACTTC
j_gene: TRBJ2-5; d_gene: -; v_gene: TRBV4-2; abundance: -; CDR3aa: CASSPRGQETQYF; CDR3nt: TGTGCCAGCAGCCCTCGGGGGCAAGAGACCCAGTACTTC
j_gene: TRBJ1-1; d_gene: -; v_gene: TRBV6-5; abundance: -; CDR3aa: CASSYSAVMNTEAFF; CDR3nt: TGTGCCAGCAGTTACTCGGCAGTCATGAACACTGAAGCTTTCTTT
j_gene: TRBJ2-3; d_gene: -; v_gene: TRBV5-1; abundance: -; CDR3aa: CASSPDTRVFLTDTQYF; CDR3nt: TGCGCCAGCAGCCCCGATACCAGAGTTTTTCTCACAGATACGCAGTATTTT
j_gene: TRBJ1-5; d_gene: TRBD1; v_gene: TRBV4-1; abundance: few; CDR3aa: CASSVRDSAGFQHF; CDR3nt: TGCGCCAGCAGCGTAAGGGACAGCGCTGGGTTCCAGCATTTT
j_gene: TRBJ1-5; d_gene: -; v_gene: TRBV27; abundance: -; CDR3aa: CASSLRDRSMTAQHF; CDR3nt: TGTGCCAGCAGTTTGAGGGATCGGTCCATGACGGCCCAGCATTTT
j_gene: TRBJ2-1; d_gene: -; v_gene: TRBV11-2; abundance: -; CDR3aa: CASSLADSYNEQFF; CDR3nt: TGTGCCAGCAGCTTAGCTGACAGTTACAATGAGCAGTTCTTC
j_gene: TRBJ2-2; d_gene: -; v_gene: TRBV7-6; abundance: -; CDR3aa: CASSHREYGELFF; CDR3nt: TGTGCCAGCAGCCATCGCGAGTACGGGGAGCTGTTTTTT
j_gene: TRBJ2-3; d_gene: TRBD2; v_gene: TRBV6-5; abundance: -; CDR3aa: CASSYYLGGSTDTQYF; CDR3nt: TGTGCCAGCAGTTACTATTTGGGGGGGAGCACAGATACGCAGTATTTT
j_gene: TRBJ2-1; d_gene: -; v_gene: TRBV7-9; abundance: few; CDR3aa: CASSRDAGRLEQFF; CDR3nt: TGTGCCAGCAGCCGTGACGCAGGCCGCCTTGAGCAGTTCTTC
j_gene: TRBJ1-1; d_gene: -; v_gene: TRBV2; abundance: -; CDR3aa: CASTDSYTEAFF; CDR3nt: TGTGCCAGCACTGACAGTTACACTGAAGCTTTCTTT
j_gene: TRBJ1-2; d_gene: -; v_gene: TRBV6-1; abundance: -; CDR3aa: CASSEWATSNYGYTF; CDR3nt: TGTGCCAGCAGTGAATGGGCAACTTCTAACTATGGCTACACCTTC
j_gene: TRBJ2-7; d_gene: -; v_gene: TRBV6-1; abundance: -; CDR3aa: CASSETRSYEQYF; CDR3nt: TGTGCCAGCAGTGAAACCCGGTCCTACGAGCAGTACTTC
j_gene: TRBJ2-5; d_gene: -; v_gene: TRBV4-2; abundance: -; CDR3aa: CASSQEFNRRLETQYF; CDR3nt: TGTGCCAGCAGCCAAGAATTTAATCGGCGGCTGGAGACCCAGTACTTC
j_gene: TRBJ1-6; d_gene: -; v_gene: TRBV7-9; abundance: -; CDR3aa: CASSLEEGVYSPLHF; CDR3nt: TGTGCCAGCAGCTTAGAGGAGGGCGTTTATTCACCCCTCCACTTT
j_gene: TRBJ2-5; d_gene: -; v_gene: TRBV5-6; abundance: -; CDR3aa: CASSLEADQETQYF; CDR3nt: TGTGCCAGCAGCTTGGAAGCTGACCAAGAGACCCAGTACTTC
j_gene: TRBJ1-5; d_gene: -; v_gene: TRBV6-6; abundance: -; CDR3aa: CASSPSNQPQHF; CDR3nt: TGTGCCAGCAGTCCTAGCAATCAGCCCCAGCATTTT
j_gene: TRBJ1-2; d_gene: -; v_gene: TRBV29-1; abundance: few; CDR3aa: CSVDGGYGYTF; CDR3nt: TGCAGCGTTGATGGGGGGTATGGCTACACCTTC
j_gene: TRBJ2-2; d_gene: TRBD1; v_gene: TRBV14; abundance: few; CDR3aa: CASSQTGAGELFF; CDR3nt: TGTGCCAGCAGCCAGACAGGGGCCGGGGAGCTGTTTTTT
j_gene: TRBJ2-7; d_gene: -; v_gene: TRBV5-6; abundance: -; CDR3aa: CASSLADQPYEQYF; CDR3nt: TGTGCCAGCAGCTTGGCCGACCAGCCCTACGAGCAGTACTTC
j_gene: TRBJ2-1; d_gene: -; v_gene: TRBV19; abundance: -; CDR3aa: CASYAGPYNEQFF; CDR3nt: TGTGCCAGTTACGCAGGGCCGTACAATGAGCAGTTCTTC
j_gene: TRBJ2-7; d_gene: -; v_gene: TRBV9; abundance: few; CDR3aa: CASSDRLGGEQYF; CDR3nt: TGTGCCAGCAGCGACAGACTGGGAGGTGAGCAGTACTTC
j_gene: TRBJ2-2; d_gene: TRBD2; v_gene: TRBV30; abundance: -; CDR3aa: CAWTSGVGTGELFF; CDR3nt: TGTGCCTGGACTAGCGGGGTTGGCACCGGGGAGCTGTTTTTT
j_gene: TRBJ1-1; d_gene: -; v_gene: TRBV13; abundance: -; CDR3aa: CASSTQDKKDTEAFF; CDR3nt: TGTGCCAGCAGCACTCAAGACAAAAAGGACACTGAAGCTTTCTTT
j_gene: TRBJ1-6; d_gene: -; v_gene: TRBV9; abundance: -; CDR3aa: CASSVADWEGNSPLHF; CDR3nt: TGTGCCAGCAGCGTAGCGGATTGGGAGGGTAATTCACCCCTCCACTTT
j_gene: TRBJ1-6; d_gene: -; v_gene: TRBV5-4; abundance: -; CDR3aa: CASSSSGANSPLHF; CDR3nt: TGTGCCAGCAGCTCTTCCGGGGCCAATTCACCCCTCCACTTT
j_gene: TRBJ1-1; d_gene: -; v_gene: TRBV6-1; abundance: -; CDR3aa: CASSERGGNTEAFF; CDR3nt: TGTGCCAGCAGTGAACGAGGGGGGAACACTGAAGCTTTCTTT
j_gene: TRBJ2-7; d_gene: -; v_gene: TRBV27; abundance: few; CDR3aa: CASSLSPEAYEQYF; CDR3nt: TGTGCCAGCAGTTTATCTCCAGAAGCCTACGAGCAGTACTTC
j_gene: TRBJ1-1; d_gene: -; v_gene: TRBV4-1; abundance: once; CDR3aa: CASSPRLRVTEAFF; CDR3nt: TGCGCCAGCAGCCCCAGGTTGCGGGTCACTGAAGCTTTCTTT
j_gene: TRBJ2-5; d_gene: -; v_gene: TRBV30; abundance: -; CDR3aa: CAWSASLAEVYF; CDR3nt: TGTGCCTGGAGCGCCTCACTAGCAGAAGTGTACTTC
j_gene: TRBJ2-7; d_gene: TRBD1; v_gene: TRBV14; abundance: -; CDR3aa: CASSPPTGTEPWEQYF; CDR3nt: TGTGCCAGCAGCCCACCGACTGGGACAGAACCCTGGGAGCAGTACTTC